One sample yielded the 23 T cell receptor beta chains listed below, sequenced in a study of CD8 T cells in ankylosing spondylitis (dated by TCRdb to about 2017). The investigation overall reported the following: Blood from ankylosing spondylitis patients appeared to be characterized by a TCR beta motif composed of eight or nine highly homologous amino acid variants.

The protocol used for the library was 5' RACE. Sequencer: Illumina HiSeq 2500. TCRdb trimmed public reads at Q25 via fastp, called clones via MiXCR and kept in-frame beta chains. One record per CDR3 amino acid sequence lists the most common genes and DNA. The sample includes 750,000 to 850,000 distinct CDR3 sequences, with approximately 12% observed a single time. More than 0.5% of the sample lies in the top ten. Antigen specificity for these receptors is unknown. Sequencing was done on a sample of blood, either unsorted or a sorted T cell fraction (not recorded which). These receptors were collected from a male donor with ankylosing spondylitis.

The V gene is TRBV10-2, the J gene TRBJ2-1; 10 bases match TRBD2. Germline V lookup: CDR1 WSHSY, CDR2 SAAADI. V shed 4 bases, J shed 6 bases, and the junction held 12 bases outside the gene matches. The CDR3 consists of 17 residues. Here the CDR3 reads CASSGAGGPGGLNEQFF. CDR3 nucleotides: TGCGCCAGCAGTGGAGCGGGAGGGCCGGGGGGTCTCAATGAGCAGTTCTTC.

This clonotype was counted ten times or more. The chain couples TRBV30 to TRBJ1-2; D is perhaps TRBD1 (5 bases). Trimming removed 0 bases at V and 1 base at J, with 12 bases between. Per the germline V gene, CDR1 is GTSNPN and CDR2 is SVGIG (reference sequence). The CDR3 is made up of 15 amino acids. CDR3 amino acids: CAWSVRRRDNYGYTF. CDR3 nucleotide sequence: TGTGCCTGGAGTGTAAGGCGCAGGGATAACTATGGCTACACCTTC.

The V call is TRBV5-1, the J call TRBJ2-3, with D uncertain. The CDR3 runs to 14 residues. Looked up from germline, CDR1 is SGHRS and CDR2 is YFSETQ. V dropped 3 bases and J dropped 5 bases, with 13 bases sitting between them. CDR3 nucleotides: TGCGCCAGCAGCTATAACTCCCAGGTAGATACGCAGTATTTT. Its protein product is CASSYNSQVDTQYF.

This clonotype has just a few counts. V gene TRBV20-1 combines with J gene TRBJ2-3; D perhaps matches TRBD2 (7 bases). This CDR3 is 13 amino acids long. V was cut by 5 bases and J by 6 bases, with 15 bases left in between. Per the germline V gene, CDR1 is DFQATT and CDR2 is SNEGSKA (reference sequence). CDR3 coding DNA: TGCAGTGCTCAACAGGGAGGGGGGGATACGCAGTATTTT. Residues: CSAQQGGGDTQYF.

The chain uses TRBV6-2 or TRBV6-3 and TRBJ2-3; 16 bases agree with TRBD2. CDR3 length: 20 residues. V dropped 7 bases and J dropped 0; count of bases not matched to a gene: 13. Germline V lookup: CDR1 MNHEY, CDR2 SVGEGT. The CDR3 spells CASTRFPGLAGGPSTDTQYF. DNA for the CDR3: TGTGCCAGCACAAGATTCCCGGGACTAGCGGGGGGGCCAAGCACAGATACGCAGTATTTT.

The CDR3 sequence is CASSPTDLGGNNEQFF. The CDR3 DNA reads as TGCGCCAGCAGCCCCACCGATTTGGGGGGAAACAATGAGCAGTTCTTC. The V and J genes are TRBV5-1 and TRBJ2-1, with a possible D match to TRBD2 (6 bases). The CDR3 is 16 residues long. Germline assignment: CDR1 SGHRS and CDR2 YFSETQ. V was trimmed by 4 bases and J by 5 bases, leaving 19 bases between them. Full variable domain (outside the CDR3, taken from reference TRBV5-1 and TRBJ2-1): KAGVTQTPRYLIKTRGQQVTLSCSPISGHRSVSWYQQTPGQGLQFLFEYFSETQRNKGNFPGRFSGRQFSNSRSEMNVSTLELGDSALYLCASSPTDLGGNNEQFFGPGTRLTVL.

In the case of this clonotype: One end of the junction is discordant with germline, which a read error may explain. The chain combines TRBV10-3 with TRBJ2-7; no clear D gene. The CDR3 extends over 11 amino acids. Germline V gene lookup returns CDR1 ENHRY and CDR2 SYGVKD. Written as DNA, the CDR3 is TGTGCCATCAGTGATAGTGTGGGTCCTTTCTTC. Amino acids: CAISDSVGPFF.

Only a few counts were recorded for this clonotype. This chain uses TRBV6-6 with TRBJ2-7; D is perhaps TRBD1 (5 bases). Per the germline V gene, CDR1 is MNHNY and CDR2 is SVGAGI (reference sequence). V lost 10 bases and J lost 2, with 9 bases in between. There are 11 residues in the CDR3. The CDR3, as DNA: TGTGCCACCCAGGGAACCTACGAGCAGTACTTC. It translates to CATQGTYEQYF.

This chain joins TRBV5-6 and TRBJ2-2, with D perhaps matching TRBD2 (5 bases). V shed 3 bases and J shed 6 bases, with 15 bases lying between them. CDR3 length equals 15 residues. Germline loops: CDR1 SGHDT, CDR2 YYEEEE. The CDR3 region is CASSSLTRSSGELFF. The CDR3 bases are TGTGCCAGCAGCTCGCTAACTAGGTCGTCCGGGGAGCTGTTTTTT. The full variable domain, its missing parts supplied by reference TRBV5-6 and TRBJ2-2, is DAGVTQSPTHLIKTRGQQVTLRCSPKSGHDTVSWYQQALGQGPQFIFQYYEEEERQRGNFPDRFSGHQFPNYSSELNVNALLLGDSALYLCASSSLTRSSGELFFGEGSRLTVL.

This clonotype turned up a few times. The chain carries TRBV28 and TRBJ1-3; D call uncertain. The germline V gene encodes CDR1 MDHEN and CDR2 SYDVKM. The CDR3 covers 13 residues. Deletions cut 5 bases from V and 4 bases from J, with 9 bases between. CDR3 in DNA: TGTGCCAGCAGTCCACCGTGGGGAAACACCATATATTTT. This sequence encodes CASSPPWGNTIYF.

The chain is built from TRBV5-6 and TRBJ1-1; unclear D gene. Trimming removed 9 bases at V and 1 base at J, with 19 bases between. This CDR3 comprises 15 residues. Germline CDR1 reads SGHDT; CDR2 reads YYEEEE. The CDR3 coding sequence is TGTGCCACCCAAAGAGGGCTTACTTGGAACACTGAAGCTTTCTTT. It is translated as CATQRGLTWNTEAFF.

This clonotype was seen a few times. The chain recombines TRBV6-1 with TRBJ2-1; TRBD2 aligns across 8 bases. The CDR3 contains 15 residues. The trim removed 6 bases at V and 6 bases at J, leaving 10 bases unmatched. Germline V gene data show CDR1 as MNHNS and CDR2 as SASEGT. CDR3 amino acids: CASSLGLVLGNEQFF. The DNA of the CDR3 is TGTGCCAGCAGCCTGGGACTAGTCTTGGGCAATGAGCAGTTCTTC.

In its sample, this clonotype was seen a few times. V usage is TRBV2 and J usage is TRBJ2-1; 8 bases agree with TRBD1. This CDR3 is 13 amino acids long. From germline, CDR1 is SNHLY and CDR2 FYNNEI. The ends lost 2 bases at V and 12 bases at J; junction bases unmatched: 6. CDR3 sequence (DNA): TGTGCCAGCAGTGAATACGGACAGGGTATGCAGTTCTTC. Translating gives CASSEYGQGMQFF.

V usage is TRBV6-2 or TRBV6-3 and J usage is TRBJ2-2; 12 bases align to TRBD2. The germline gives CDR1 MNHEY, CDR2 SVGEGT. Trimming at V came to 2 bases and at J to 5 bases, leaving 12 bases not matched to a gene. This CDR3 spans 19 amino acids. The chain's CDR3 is CASSYILAGGPSWTGELFF. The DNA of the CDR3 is TGTGCCAGCAGTTACATCCTAGCGGGAGGGCCCTCATGGACCGGGGAGCTGTTTTTT.

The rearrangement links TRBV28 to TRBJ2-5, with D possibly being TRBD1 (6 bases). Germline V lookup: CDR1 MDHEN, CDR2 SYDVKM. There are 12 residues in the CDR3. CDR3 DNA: TGTGTCTCAGCACAGGGTTTGGGGACCCAGTACTTC. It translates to CVSAQGLGTQYF.

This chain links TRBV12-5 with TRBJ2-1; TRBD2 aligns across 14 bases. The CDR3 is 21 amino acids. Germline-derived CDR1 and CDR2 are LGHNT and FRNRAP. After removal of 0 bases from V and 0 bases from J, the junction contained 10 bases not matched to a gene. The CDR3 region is CASGLVSSGLAGGNSYNEQFF. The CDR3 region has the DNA TGTGCTAGTGGTTTGGTAAGCTCAGGACTAGCGGGAGGAAACTCCTACAATGAGCAGTTCTTC.

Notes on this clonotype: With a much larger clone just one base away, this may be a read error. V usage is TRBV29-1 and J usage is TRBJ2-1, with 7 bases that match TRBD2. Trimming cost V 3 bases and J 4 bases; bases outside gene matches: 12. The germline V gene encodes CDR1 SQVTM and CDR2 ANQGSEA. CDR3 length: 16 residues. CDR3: CSVEWAGDGTYNEQFF. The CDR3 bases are TGCAGCGTTGAGTGGGCGGGAGACGGTACATACAATGAGCAGTTCTTC.

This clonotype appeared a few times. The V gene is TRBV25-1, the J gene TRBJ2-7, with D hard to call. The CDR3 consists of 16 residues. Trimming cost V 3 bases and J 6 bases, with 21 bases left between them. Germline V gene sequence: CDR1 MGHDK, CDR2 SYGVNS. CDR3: CASSDRAGRYPCEQYF. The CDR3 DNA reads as TGTGCCAGCAGTGATAGGGCAGGAAGGTATCCCTGCGAGCAGTACTTC.

The CDR3 sequence is CASSLWASGNYEQYF. The CDR3 nucleotides are TGTGCCAGCAGCTTGTGGGCTAGCGGGAACTACGAGCAGTACTTC. This rearrangement joins TRBV7-2 to TRBJ2-7, with 9 bases lining up with TRBD2. V was clipped by 3 bases and J by 3 bases; unmatched bases: 6. The CDR3 length is 15 residues. Germline CDR1 SGHTA, CDR2 FQGNSA.

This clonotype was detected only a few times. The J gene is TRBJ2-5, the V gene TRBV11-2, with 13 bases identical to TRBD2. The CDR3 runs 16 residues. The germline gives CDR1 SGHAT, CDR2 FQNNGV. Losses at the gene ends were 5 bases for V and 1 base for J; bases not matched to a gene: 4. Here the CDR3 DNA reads TGTGCCAGCAGCAGGGGGACTAGCGGGGTCCAAGAGACCCAGTACTTC. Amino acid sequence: CASSRGTSGVQETQYF.

CDR3 sequence reads: CASSRGLIENQETQYF. The CDR3 DNA reads as TGTGCCAGCAGTCGTGGACTCATAGAGAATCAAGAGACCCAGTACTTC. V is TRBV6-2 or TRBV6-3 and J is TRBJ2-5, with TRBD2 as a possible D gene (5 bases). V lost 5 bases and J lost 2, with 18 bases in between. From germline, CDR1 is MNHEY and CDR2 SVGEGT. This CDR3 has 16 residues.

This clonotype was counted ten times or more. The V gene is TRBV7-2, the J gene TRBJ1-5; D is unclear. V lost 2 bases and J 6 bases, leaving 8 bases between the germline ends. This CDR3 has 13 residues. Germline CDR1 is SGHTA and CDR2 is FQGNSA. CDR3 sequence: CASSLNGRQPQHF. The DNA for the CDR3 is TGTGCCAGCAGCTTAAATGGGCGTCAGCCCCAGCATTTT.

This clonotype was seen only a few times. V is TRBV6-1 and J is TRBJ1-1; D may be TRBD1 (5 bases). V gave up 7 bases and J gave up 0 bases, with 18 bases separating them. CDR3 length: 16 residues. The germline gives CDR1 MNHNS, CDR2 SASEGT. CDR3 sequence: CASIGTPGSMNTEAFF. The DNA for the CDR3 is TGTGCCAGCATCGGGACCCCGGGCAGCATGAACACTGAAGCTTTCTTT.